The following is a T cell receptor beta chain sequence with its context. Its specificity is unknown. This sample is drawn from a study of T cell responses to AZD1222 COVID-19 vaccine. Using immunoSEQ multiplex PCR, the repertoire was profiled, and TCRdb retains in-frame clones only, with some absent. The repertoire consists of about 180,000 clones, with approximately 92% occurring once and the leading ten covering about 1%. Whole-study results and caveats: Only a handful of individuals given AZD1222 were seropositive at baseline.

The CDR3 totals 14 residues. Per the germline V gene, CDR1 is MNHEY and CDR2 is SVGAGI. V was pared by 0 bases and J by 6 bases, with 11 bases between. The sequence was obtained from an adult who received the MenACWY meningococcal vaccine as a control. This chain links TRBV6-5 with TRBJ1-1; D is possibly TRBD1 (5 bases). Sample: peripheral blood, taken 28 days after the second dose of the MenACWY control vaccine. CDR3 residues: CASSYSSRDPEAFF. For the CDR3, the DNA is TGTGCCAGCAGTTACTCGAGCAGGGACCCTGAAGCTTTCTTT.